The entry below describes one T cell receptor beta chain. The data derive from a study of immune evolution from preneoplasia to lung adenocarcinoma. The CDR3 runs to 13 residues. Germline V gene data show CDR1 as GTSNPN and CDR2 as SVGIG (reference sequence). V was cut by 2 bases and J by 1 base, with 9 bases left in between. This table comes from immunoSEQ multiplex PCR, and its TCRdb copy is limited to in-frame clones, with some not included. The profile covers 8,000 to 10,000 clones, with 88% appearing a single time and just under 3% taken by the ten largest. Sequencing was performed on FFPE invasive lung adenocarcinoma tissue. J is TRBJ2-7 and V is TRBV30; D is undetermined. This receptor was identified in a person between 65 and 80 years old with invasive lung adenocarcinoma. Some clones in this sample may be carry-over from other donors' samples. The CDR3 nucleotides read TGTGCCTGGAGTTTTAAAGGGTCCTACGAGCAGTACTTC. It codes for CAWSFKGSYEQYF.